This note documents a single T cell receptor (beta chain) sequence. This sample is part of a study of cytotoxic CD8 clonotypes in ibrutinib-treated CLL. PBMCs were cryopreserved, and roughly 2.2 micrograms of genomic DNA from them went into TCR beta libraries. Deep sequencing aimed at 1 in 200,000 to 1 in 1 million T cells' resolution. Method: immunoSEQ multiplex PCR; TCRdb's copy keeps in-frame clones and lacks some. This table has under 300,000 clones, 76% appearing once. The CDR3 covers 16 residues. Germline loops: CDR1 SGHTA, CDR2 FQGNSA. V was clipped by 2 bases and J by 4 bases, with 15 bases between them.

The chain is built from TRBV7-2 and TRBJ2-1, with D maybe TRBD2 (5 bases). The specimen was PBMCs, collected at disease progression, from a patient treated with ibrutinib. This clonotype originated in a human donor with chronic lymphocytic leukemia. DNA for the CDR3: TGTGCCAGCAGCTTACGAAGGGCGGGTACTTACAATGAGCAGTTCTTC. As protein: CASSLRRAGTYNEQFF.